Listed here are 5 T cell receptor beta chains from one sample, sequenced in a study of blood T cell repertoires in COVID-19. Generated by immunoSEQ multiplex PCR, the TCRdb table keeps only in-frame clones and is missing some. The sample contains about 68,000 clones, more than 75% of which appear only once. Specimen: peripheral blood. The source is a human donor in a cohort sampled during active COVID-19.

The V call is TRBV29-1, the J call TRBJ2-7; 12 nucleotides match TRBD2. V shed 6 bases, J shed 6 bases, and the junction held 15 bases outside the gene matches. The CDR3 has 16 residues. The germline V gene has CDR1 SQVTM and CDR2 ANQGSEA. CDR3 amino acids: CSVGNSLAGGPVEQYV. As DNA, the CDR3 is TGCAGCGTGGGGAACAGCCTAGCGGGAGGGCCGGTCGAGCAGTACGTC.

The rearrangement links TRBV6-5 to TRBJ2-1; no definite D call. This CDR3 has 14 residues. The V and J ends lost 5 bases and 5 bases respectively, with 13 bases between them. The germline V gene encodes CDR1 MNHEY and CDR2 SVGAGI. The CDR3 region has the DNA TGTGCCAGCAGTCCCGCGAGCTTTAACAATGAGCAGTTCTTC. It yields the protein CASSPASFNNEQFF.

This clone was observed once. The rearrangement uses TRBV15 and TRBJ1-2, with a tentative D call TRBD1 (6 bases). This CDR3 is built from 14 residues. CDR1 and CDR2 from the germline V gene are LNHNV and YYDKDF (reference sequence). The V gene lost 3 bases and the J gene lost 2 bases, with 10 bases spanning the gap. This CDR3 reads CATSSRTENYGYTF. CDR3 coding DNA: TGTGCCACCAGCAGCCGGACAGAGAACTATGGCTACACCTTC.

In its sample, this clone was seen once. The CDR3 region has the DNA TGTGCCAGTTTGGGGCGGGGAATGTCAGATACGCAGTATTTT. It yields the protein CASLGRGMSDTQYF. The V and J genes are TRBV19 and TRBJ2-3, with a tentative D call TRBD2 (6 bases). The CDR3 is 14 amino acids. Germline V gives CDR1 LNHDA, CDR2 SQIVND (reference sequence). V lost 8 bases, J lost 4 bases, and 16 bases lay in between. The full variable domain, its missing parts supplied by reference TRBV19 and TRBJ2-3, is DGGITQSPKYLFRKEGQNVTLSCEQNLNHDAMYWYRQDPGQGLRLIYYSQIVNDFQKGDIAEGYSVSREKKESFPLTVTSAQKNPTAFYLCASLGRGMSDTQYFGPGTRLTVL.

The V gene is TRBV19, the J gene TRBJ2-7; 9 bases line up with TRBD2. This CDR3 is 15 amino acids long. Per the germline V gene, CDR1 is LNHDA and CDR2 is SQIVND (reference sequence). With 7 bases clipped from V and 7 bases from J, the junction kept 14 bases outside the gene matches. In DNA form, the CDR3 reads TGTGCCAGTATGGGATCCGGCGGGAGGGTTTATGAGCAGTACGTC. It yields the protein CASMGSGGRVYEQYV.